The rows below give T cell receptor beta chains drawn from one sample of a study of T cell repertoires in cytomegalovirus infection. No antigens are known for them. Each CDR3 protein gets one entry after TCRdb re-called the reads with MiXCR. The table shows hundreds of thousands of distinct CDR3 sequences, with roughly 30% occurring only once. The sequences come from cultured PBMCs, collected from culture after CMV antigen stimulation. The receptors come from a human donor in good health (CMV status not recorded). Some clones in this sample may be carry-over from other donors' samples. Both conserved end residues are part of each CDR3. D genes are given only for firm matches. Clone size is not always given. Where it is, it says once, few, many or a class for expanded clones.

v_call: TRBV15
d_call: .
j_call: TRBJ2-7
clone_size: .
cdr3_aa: CATSRANHGTHSSYEQYF
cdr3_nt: TGTGCCACCAGCAGAGCGAACCACGGGACTCACAGCTCCTACGAGCAGTACTTC

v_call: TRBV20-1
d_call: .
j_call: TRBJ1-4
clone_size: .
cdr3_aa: CSASLSGTLEAKLFF
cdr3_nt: TGCAGTGCTAGCCTTTCGGGGACACTTGAGGCAAAACTGTTTTTT

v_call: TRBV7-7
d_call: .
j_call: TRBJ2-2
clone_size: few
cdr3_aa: CASSLQGHGELFF
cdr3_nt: TGTGCCAGCAGCTTACAGGGGCACGGGGAGCTGTTTTTT

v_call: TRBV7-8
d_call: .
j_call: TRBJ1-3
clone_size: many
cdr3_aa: CASSARAYITNIRNTIYF
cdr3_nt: TGTGCCAGCAGCGCTCGCGCGTATATAACTAACATCAGAAACACCATATATTTT

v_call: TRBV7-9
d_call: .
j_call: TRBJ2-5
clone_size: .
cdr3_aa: CASSLTGGTLETQYF
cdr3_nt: TGTGCCAGCAGCTTAACCGGTGGGACTTTGGAGACCCAGTACTTC

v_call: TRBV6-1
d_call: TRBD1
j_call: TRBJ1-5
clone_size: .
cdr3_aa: CASSARDRGVNQPQHF
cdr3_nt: TGTGCCAGCAGTGCCCGGGACAGGGGGGTAAATCAGCCCCAGCATTTT

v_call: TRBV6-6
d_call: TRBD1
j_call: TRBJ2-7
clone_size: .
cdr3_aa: CASSAWTGDLYEQYF
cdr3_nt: TGTGCCAGCAGTGCCTGGACAGGGGACCTCTACGAGCAGTACTTC

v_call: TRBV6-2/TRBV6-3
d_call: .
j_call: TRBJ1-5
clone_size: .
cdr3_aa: CASSYIGFGQPQHF
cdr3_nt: TGTGCCAGCAGTTACATTGGGTTTGGTCAGCCCCAGCATTTT

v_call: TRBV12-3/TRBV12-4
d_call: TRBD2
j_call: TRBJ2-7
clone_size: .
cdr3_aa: CASKSASGYEQYF
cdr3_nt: TGTGCCAGCAAGTCGGCTAGCGGCTACGAGCAGTACTTC

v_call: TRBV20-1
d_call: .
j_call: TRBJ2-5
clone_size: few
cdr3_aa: CSARFRGVTPPNFPQETQYF
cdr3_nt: TGCAGTGCTAGGTTTAGAGGGGTAACCCCACCGAATTTCCCCCAAGAGACCCAGTACTTC

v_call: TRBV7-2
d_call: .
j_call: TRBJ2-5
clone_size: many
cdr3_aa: CASSLGRGQVKTQYF
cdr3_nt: TGTGCCAGCAGCCTTGGTCGGGGGCAGGTGAAGACCCAGTACTTC

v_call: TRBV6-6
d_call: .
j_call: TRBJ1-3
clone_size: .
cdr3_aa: CASSYSSVNTIYF
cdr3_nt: TGTGCCAGCAGTTACTCGAGCGTGAACACCATATATTTT

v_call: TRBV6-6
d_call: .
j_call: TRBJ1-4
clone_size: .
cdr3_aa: CASSYYGSQNEKLFF
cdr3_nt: TGTGCCAGCAGTTACTACGGCAGCCAAAACGAAAAACTGTTTTTT

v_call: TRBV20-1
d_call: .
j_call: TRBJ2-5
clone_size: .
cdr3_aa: CSARDSNQETQYF
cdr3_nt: TGCAGTGCTAGGGACAGCAACCAAGAGACCCAGTACTTC

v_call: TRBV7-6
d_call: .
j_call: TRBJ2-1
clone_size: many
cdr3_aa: CASSLGLHFDEQFF
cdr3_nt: TGTGCCAGCAGCTTAGGCCTACACTTCGATGAGCAGTTCTTC

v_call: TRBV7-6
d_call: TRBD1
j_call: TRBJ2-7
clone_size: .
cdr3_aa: CASSLDRSDEQYF
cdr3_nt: TGTGCCAGCAGCTTGGACAGGTCGGACGAGCAGTACTTC

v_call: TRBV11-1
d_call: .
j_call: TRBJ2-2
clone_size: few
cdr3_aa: CASLGEQGGTGELFF
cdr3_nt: TGTGCCAGCCTCGGGGAGCAGGGTGGCACCGGGGAGCTGTTTTTT

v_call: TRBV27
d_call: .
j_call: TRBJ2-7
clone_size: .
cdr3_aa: CASSPLRGRTDYEQYF
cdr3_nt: TGTGCCAGCAGTCCCCTTAGAGGGAGGACAGACTACGAGCAGTACTTC

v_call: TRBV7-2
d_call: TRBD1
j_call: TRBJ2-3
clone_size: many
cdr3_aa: CASSSRQGAGDTQYF
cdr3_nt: TGTGCCAGCAGCTCCCGACAGGGGGCTGGAGATACGCAGTATTTT

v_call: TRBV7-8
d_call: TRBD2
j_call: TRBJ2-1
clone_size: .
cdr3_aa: CASSFYQREGNEQFF
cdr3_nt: TGTGCCAGCAGCTTTTACCAGCGGGAGGGGAATGAGCAGTTCTTC

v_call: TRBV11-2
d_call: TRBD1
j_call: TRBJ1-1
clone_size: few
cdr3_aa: CASSSGDRGVSEAFF
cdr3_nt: TGTGCCAGCAGCTCCGGAGACAGGGGGGTCTCTGAAGCTTTCTTT

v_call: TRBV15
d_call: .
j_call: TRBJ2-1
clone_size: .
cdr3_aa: CATSRLLQDNEQFF
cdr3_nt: TGTGCCACCAGCAGGTTGCTTCAGGACAATGAGCAGTTCTTC

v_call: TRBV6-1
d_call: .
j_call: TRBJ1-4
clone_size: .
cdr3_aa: CASSPQGWEKLFF
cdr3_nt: TGTGCCAGCAGTCCCCAGGGATGGGAAAAACTGTTTTTT

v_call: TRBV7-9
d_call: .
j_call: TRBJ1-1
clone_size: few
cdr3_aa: CASSFTEGHSAFF
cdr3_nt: TGTGCCAGCAGCTTTACCGAGGGCCATAGCGCTTTCTTT

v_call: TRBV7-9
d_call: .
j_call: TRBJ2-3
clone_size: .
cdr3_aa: CASSPGLYVSTDTQYF
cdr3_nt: TGTGCCAGCAGCCCTGGCTTATACGTGTCGACAGATACGCAGTATTTT

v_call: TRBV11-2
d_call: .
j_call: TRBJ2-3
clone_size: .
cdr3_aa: CASSLYSREDTQYF
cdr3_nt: TGTGCCAGCAGCTTGTATAGCCGGGAAGATACGCAGTATTTT

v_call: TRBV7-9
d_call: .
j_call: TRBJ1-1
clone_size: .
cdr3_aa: CASSLVEGKNTEAFF
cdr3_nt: TGTGCCAGCAGCTTAGTTGAGGGTAAGAACACTGAAGCTTTCTTT

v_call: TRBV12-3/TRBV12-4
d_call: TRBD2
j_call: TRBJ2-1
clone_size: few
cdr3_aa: CASSLGARGGYEQFF
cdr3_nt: TGTGCCAGCAGTTTAGGTGCGCGGGGGGGCTACGAGCAGTTCTTC